This TCR beta chain was observed in a study of cytomegalovirus exposure and HLA in healthy donors. Findings of the study overall: Researchers catalogued approximately 170 TCR beta chains as cytomegalovirus-associated.

In the PCR, 60 Vbeta and 13 Jbeta primers were used. Data came from immunoSEQ multiplex PCR; TCRdb stores just in-frame clones and leaves some out. The repertoire holds some 130,000 clones, with approximately 60% as singletons. This clone was counted a few times. What it binds is unknown. Donors had nominal health at sampling but likely had unrecorded immune exposures. No record was made of this donor's CMV serostatus. CDR1 is MDHEN, CDR2 SYDVKM, per germline. The CDR3 loop spans 13 amino acids. Deletions cut 8 bases from V and 4 bases from J, with 15 bases between. The sample consisted of PBMCs. V usage is TRBV28 and J usage is TRBJ2-7; D may be TRBD1 (5 bases). The sequence was collected from a human donor in good health. The CDR3 nucleotides are TGTGCCAGCCCGGTGGGGCTGGGATACGAGCAGTACTTC. This sequence encodes CASPVGLGYEQYF.